These 31 T cell receptor beta chains came from one sample sequenced in a study of T cell responses to AZD1222 COVID-19 vaccine. Sequencing was performed with immunoSEQ multiplex PCR; in TCRdb, only in-frame clones are kept and a portion is missing. The sample contains 100,000 to 150,000 clones, approximately 92% of which appear only once. This sample comprised peripheral blood, obtained on day 0 of AZD1222 vaccination. The receptors originated from an adult in good health.

V gene TRBV10-3 combines with J gene TRBJ2-1; 7 bases are shared with TRBD2. In germline, CDR1 is ENHRY, CDR2 SYGVKD. With 6 bases clipped from V and 0 bases from J, the junction kept 5 bases outside the gene matches. This CDR3 contains 15 residues. The CDR3 region is CAISDQRGSYNEQFF. The CDR3 DNA reads TGTGCCATCAGCGACCAGCGGGGCTCCTACAATGAGCAGTTCTTC.

The chain is built from TRBV3-1 (or the pseudogene TRBV3-2) and TRBJ1-1; D not certain. The V and J ends lost 2 bases and 11 bases respectively, with 15 bases between them. Germline assignment: CDR1 LGHDT and CDR2 YNNKEL (reference sequence). CDR3 length: 13 residues. The CDR3 DNA sequence: TGTGCCAGCAGCCAAAACTTTCTTAATTACGCTTTCTTT. As protein: CASSQNFLNYAFF.

V is TRBV5-1 and J is TRBJ1-3, with 12 bases matching TRBD1. CDR3 size: 16 residues. The V gene end was trimmed by 4 bases and the J gene end by 5 bases; junction bases not matched to a gene: 7. Germline loops: CDR1 SGHRS, CDR2 YFSETQ. The CDR3 region is CASSPVGTGGRNTIYF. In nucleotides, the CDR3 is TGCGCCAGCAGCCCGGTCGGGACAGGGGGCAGAAACACCATATATTTT.

The chain employs TRBV4-2 and TRBJ2-1, with a tentative D call TRBD2 (6 bases). V shed 2 bases and J shed 10 bases, with 21 bases lying between them. Germline V gene sequence: CDR1 LGHNA, CDR2 YNFKEQ. The CDR3 sequence is 16 residues long. CDR3 in amino acids: CASSQPEAGGKIEQFF. Written as DNA, the CDR3 is TGTGCCAGCAGCCAACCCGAGGCCGGGGGAAAGATCGAGCAGTTCTTC.

The chain recombines TRBV24-1 with TRBJ2-3; D unclear. V lost 0 bases, J lost 2 bases, and 8 bases lay in between. This CDR3 region has 15 residues. CDR1 and CDR2 from the germline V gene are KGHDR and SFDVKD. The CDR3 DNA reads TGTGCCACCAGTGATTTGTCCGGAGACACAGATACGCAGTATTTT. Translating it yields CATSDLSGDTDTQYF.

This chain connects TRBV27 to TRBJ1-6; 7 bases are shared with TRBD1. Germline CDR1 and CDR2: MNHEY and SMNVEV (reference sequence). V gave up 0 bases and J gave up 7 bases; unmatched junction bases: 9. This CDR3 has 17 amino acids. CDR3 DNA: TGTGCCAGCAGTTTATCTTTGGGACAGCGGATAAATTCACCCCTCCACTTT. Protein sequence: CASSLSLGQRINSPLHF.

The chain has TRBV5-8 and TRBJ2-2, with 8 bases that match TRBD1. V was clipped by 2 bases and J by 7 bases; unmatched bases: 13. The germline V gene encodes CDR1 SGHTS and CDR2 YDEGEE. The CDR3 contains 17 residues. The CDR3 nucleotides are TGTGCCAGCAGCTTTGACCCCCAGGGGGCGCAGGTCGGGGAGCTGTTTTTT. Residues: CASSFDPQGAQVGELFF. Based on the CDR3 plus reference TRBV5-8 and TRBJ2-2, the full variable domain is EAGVTQSPTHLIKTRGQQATLRCSPISGHTSVYWYQQALGLGLQFLLWYDEGEERNRGNFPPRFSGRQFPNYSSELNVNALELEDSALYLCASSFDPQGAQVGELFFGEGSRLTVL.

This sequence joins TRBV10-3 and TRBJ1-1, with unresolved D. The CDR3 totals 14 residues. The germline V gene encodes CDR1 ENHRY and CDR2 SYGVKD. V shed 2 bases and J shed 3 bases, with 10 bases lying between them. CDR3 nucleotides: TGTGCCATCAGTGAGACGGGGTCTGACACTGAAGCTTTCTTT. Translating it yields CAISETGSDTEAFF.

The chain has TRBV18 and TRBJ1-1, with D tentatively TRBD1 (5 bases). This CDR3 spans 13 amino acids. V lost 5 bases and J lost 6, with 13 bases in between. Germline V gene data show CDR1 as KGHSH and CDR2 as LQKENI. The CDR3, as DNA: TGTGCCAGCTCAGAACTGGGGCAGGCTGAAGCTTTCTTT. It translates to CASSELGQAEAFF. Supplemented by reference TRBV18 and TRBJ1-1, the full variable domain reads NAGVMQNPRHLVRRRGQEARLRCSPMKGHSHVYWYRQLPEEGLKFMVYLQKENIIDESGMPKERFSAEFPKEGPSILRIQQVVRGDSAAYFCASSELGQAEAFFGQGTRLTVV.

The V call is TRBV30, the J call TRBJ2-7; D is possibly TRBD2 (5 bases). CDR3 length: 14 amino acids. Trimming took off 0 bases at V and 7 bases at J, with 16 bases between the two ends. The germline V gene has CDR1 GTSNPN and CDR2 SVGIG (reference sequence). As DNA, the CDR3 is TGTGCCTGGAGTGTATCGGGATCGGCTAGGGAGCAGTACTTC. This sequence encodes CAWSVSGSAREQYF.

This chain links TRBV30 with TRBJ2-7; D is uncertain. This CDR3 is 14 amino acids long. Germline loops: CDR1 GTSNPN, CDR2 SVGIG (reference sequence). Trimming stripped 0 bases from V and 0 bases from J, with 9 bases between. DNA of the CDR3: TGTGCCTGGAGTGTCGGGCTCGGCTCCTACGAGCAGTACTTC. This gives the protein CAWSVGLGSYEQYF. The whole variable domain, remainder taken from reference TRBV30 and TRBJ2-7, is SQTIHQWPATLVQPVGSPLSLECTVEGTSNPNLYWYRQAAGRGLQLLFYSVGIGQISSEVPQNLSASRPQDRQFILSSKKLLLSDSGFYLCAWSVGLGSYEQYFGPGTRLTVT.

The chain carries TRBV4-1 and TRBJ1-6, with no clear D. V lost 1 base to trimming and J lost 0 bases, with 10 bases between them. The CDR3 is 17 amino acids. Germline lookup yields CDR1 MGHRA and CDR2 YSYEKL. The CDR3 sequence is CASSQAVTYSYNSPLHF. The CDR3 region has the DNA TGCGCCAGCAGCCAAGCTGTTACTTACTCCTATAATTCACCCCTCCACTTT.

The chain links TRBV6-6 to TRBJ2-1; 7 positions match TRBD2. The length of the CDR3 is 13 residues. The J segment lost 0 bases and the V segment lost 8 bases, leaving 1 base of the junction unmatched. Germline lookup yields CDR1 MNHNY and CDR2 SVGAGI (reference sequence). The CDR3 is CASRGDSYNEQFF. The CDR3, as DNA: TGTGCCAGCCGGGGGGACTCCTACAATGAGCAGTTCTTC.

The CDR3 nucleotides are TGTGCCAGCAGCTTTGATGACGGATTTTACGAGCAGTACTTC. Its translation: CASSFDDGFYEQYF. The chain recombines TRBV5-6 with TRBJ2-7; no clear D gene. This CDR3 has 14 residues. Trimming removed 2 bases from V and 4 bases from J, with 13 bases in between. Germline lookup yields CDR1 SGHDT and CDR2 YYEEEE.

The chain combines TRBV24-1 with TRBJ1-2, with unresolved D. The CDR3 consists of 16 residues. The V end lost 4 bases, the J end lost 4 bases, and 18 bases lay between the germline ends. Germline V gene lookup returns CDR1 KGHDR and CDR2 SFDVKD. In DNA, the CDR3 is TGTGCCACCAGTGACCCGAACCACCCTGCCTTCTATGGCTACACCTTC. Protein sequence: CATSDPNHPAFYGYTF.

This rearrangement joins TRBV5-5 to TRBJ1-5; D is possibly TRBD1 (5 bases). The germline gives CDR1 SGHKS, CDR2 YYEKEE (reference sequence). This CDR3 comprises 15 residues. Trimming took 0 bases from V and 1 from J, leaving 8 bases between them. The CDR3 here is CASSLERGSNQPQHF. Written as DNA, the CDR3 is TGTGCCAGCAGCTTGGAGAGGGGCAGCAATCAGCCCCAGCATTTT.

The rearrangement uses TRBV13 and TRBJ1-6, with a possible D match to TRBD1 (5 bases). The germline V and J ends were trimmed by 5 bases and 9 bases, with 14 bases remaining between them. In germline, CDR1 is PRHDT, CDR2 FYEKMQ (reference sequence). The CDR3 has 14 residues. In DNA form, the CDR3 reads TGTGCCAGCAGCGGCGGGACGAGGGGTTCACCCCTCCACTTT. As protein: CASSGGTRGSPLHF.

This sequence joins TRBV5-1 and TRBJ2-1; perhaps TRBD2 as D (5 bases). CDR1 SGHRS and CDR2 YFSETQ come from the germline V gene. CDR3 length: 14 residues. V gave up 0 bases and J gave up 4 bases, with 8 bases separating them. CDR3 protein: CASSLGGSYNEQFF. CDR3 nucleotides: TGCGCCAGCAGCTTGGGTGGGAGTTACAATGAGCAGTTCTTC.

The chain uses TRBV7-9 and TRBJ2-5, with 10 positions matching TRBD1. This CDR3 region has 15 residues. Germline CDR1 and CDR2: SEHNR and FQNEAQ (reference sequence). V shed 4 bases, J shed 4 bases, and the junction held 6 bases outside the gene matches. The CDR3 sequence: CASSWGTGAGETQYF. The CDR3 DNA reads TGTGCCAGCAGCTGGGGGACAGGGGCGGGAGAGACCCAGTACTTC.

DNA of the CDR3: TGTGCCAGCAGTGGACAAGGGGTTCCCACTGGCTACACCTTC. Its translation is CASSGQGVPTGYTF. This chain connects TRBV2 to TRBJ1-2; D is possibly TRBD1 (5 bases). The CDR3 has 14 amino acids. Germline values: CDR1 SNHLY, CDR2 FYNNEI. V lost 4 bases, J lost 7 bases, and 16 bases lay in between.

The chain has TRBV6-4 and TRBJ2-1; the match to TRBD2 covers 10 bases. The CDR3 consists of 14 residues. V shed 5 bases, J shed 6 bases, and the junction held 4 bases outside the gene matches. Germline V gene data show CDR1 as MRHNA and CDR2 as SNTAGT. CDR3 loop: CASSRLAGVNEQFF. CDR3 sequence (DNA): TGTGCCAGCAGTCGTCTAGCGGGAGTCAATGAGCAGTTCTTC.

The J gene is TRBJ1-1, the V gene TRBV28, with no clear D. The germline CDR1 and CDR2 sequences are MDHEN and SYDVKM. The CDR3 covers 15 residues. The ends were cut back, 1 base at V and 0 bases at J, with 9 bases in the middle. CDR3 coding DNA: TGTGCCAGCAGTTTATCTGTCGGCATGAACACTGAAGCTTTCTTT. Amino acids: CASSLSVGMNTEAFF.

The gene calls are TRBV4-1 and TRBJ2-7, with 9 bases identical to TRBD1. The CDR3 covers 15 residues. Germline V gene lookup returns CDR1 MGHRA and CDR2 YSYEKL. V was clipped by 4 bases and J by 3 bases; unmatched bases: 7. Here the CDR3 reads CASSRGQGGNYEQYF. Written as DNA, the CDR3 is TGCGCCAGCAGCCGGGGACAGGGAGGTAACTACGAGCAGTACTTC.

The rearrangement uses TRBV19 and TRBJ1-1, with 12 bases that match TRBD1. Germline trimming cut 4 bases from V and 3 bases from J; bases unmatched to any gene: 18. Germline CDR1 is LNHDA and CDR2 is SQIVND (reference sequence). The CDR3 has 20 residues. CDR3 sequence reads: CASSRTGTGGEVNGDTEAFF. CDR3 in DNA: TGTGCCAGTAGTAGGACCGGGACAGGGGGCGAGGTAAATGGTGACACTGAAGCTTTCTTT. Combining the CDR3 with reference TRBV19 and TRBJ1-1 gives the whole variable domain DGGITQSPKYLFRKEGQNVTLSCEQNLNHDAMYWYRQDPGQGLRLIYYSQIVNDFQKGDIAEGYSVSREKKESFPLTVTSAQKNPTAFYLCASSRTGTGGEVNGDTEAFFGQGTRLTVV.

This clone was seen once. The genes are TRBV6-2 or TRBV6-3 and TRBJ2-1; TRBD2 matches at 7 bases. V lost 3 bases, J lost 6 bases, and 8 bases stayed unmatched. CDR3 length equals 15 residues. CDR1 and CDR2 from the germline V gene are MNHEY and SVGEGT. The CDR3 bases are TGTGCCAGCAGTTATGGGCTAGCGGAGCCCAATGAGCAGTTCTTC. Its protein is CASSYGLAEPNEQFF.

This clone was counted a few times. The CDR3 is CASSGGRSSYNEQFF. Here the CDR3 DNA reads TGTGCCAGCAGTGGGGGGAGAAGCTCCTACAATGAGCAGTTCTTC. V is TRBV28 and J is TRBJ2-1, with D possibly matching TRBD2 (6 bases). This CDR3 contains 15 residues. CDR1 and CDR2 from the germline V gene are MDHEN and SYDVKM. The V end lost 5 bases, the J end lost 0 bases, and 11 bases lay between the germline ends.

The chain joins TRBV19 to TRBJ1-4; TRBD1 matches at 9 bases. CDR3 length equals 15 residues. Losses at the gene ends were 1 base for V and 6 bases for J; bases not matched to a gene: 3. Germline V gene sequence: CDR1 LNHDA, CDR2 SQIVND (reference sequence). In nucleotides, the CDR3 is TGTGCCAGTAGTATAGGGGACAGGGAGTATGAAAAACTGTTTTTT. It yields the protein CASSIGDREYEKLFF.

The chain employs TRBV4-2 and TRBJ1-5; 9 positions match TRBD1. This CDR3 has 17 amino acids. The germline gives CDR1 LGHNA, CDR2 YNFKEQ. J gave up 0 bases and V 4 bases, and 7 bases lay outside the gene matches. The DNA for the CDR3 is TGTGCCAGCAGCCTGGACAGGGGAGCCTATAGCAATCAGCCCCAGCATTTT. This gives the protein CASSLDRGAYSNQPQHF.

J is TRBJ1-1 and V is TRBV18, with a possible D match to TRBD1 (5 bases). This CDR3 has 15 amino acids. The germline V and J ends were trimmed by 0 bases and 4 bases, with 12 bases remaining between them. Germline CDR1 and CDR2: KGHSH and LQKENI. Here the CDR3 reads CASSPPQGPGTEAFF. The DNA for the CDR3 is TGTGCCAGCTCACCACCGCAGGGCCCCGGCACTGAAGCTTTCTTT.

V gene TRBV3-1 (or the pseudogene TRBV3-2) combines with J gene TRBJ2-6, with 7 bases lining up with TRBD2. The germline V gene has CDR1 LGHDT and CDR2 YNNKEL (reference sequence). V dropped 5 bases and J dropped 0; count of bases not matched to a gene: 10. This CDR3 is 18 amino acids long. The CDR3 spells CASSDTGRTSSGANVLTF. CDR3 DNA: TGTGCCAGCAGCGACACGGGACGGACTAGCTCTGGGGCCAACGTCCTGACTTTC.

This rearrangement joins TRBV12-3 or TRBV12-4 to TRBJ2-7, with TRBD1 matching over 9 bases. Trimming took 6 bases from V and 8 from J; bases not matched to a gene: 5. This CDR3 has 12 amino acids. CDR3 residues: CASRYTGGKQYF. For the CDR3, the DNA is TGTGCCAGCAGGTACACAGGGGGCAAGCAGTACTTC.